This T cell receptor beta chain was recorded in a study of identical twins. Study results and limitations: Not following the same donors, the study drew its conclusions from cross-sectional statistical analysis. Out-of-frame TCR alpha sharing observed in monozygotic twins exceeded model estimates.

Donors were all healthy Caucasians. MiXCR was run by TCRdb on the 5' RACE reads, yielding one entry per CDR3 protein. The sample carries 400,000 to 550,000 distinct CDR3 sequences, 24% recorded once. Notes on this clonotype: Its antigen is as yet unknown.

This same sample was also part of a study on T cells expressing NK-cell markers.

The TCR sequence derives from a woman aged 18-30 years in good health. What was sequenced was CD4+ T cells sorted from blood.

Written as DNA, the CDR3 is TGTGCCATCAGTCGCCAGGGCAACGAGCAGTACTTC. Its protein is CAISRQGNEQYF. This chain joins TRBV10-3 and TRBJ2-7; maybe TRBD1 (5 bases). Trimming took off 5 bases at V and 5 bases at J, with 10 bases between the two ends. Germline V gene data show CDR1 as ENHRY and CDR2 as SYGVKD. This CDR3 region has 12 residues.